Listed below are T cell receptor beta chains from one sample, sequenced in a study of blood T cell repertoires in COVID-19. Generated by immunoSEQ multiplex PCR, the TCRdb table keeps only in-frame clones and is missing some. The table shows about 170,000 clones, with 70% to 90% occurring only once. Sequencing was done on a sample of peripheral blood. These TCRs come from a woman over 75 with COVID-19, enrolled during active disease. CDR3s include the opening cysteine and the closing phenylalanine or tryptophan. A D gene is named only where the DNA matches it firmly. Clone size is given for some rows only: seen once, a few or many times, or a class if the clone is expanded.

TRBV18	TRBJ2-3	TRBD2	.	19	CASSPLRISGRDQMDTQYF	TGTGCCAGCTCACCTCTTAGGATTTCAGGGAGGGATCAGATGGATACGCAGTATTTT
TRBV10-3	TRBJ2-2	TRBD2	.	13	CASGLGHTGELFF	TGTGCCTCGGGACTAGGACACACCGGGGAGCTGTTTTTT
TRBV19	TRBJ2-7	TRBD1	.	15	CASSYSWTGFYEQYF	TGTGCCAGTAGTTACTCCTGGACAGGGTTCTACGAGCAGTACTTC
TRBV27	TRBJ2-3	.	.	18	CASSGWTERDRRTDTQYF	TGTGCCAGCAGTGGCTGGACAGAGCGGGACCGCCGCACAGATACGCAGTATTTT
TRBV18	TRBJ2-3	.	.	16	CASSDYRTAGSDTQYF	TGTGCCAGCTCCGACTACCGGACAGCAGGATCAGATACGCAGTATTTT
TRBV24-1	TRBJ2-1	.	few	14	CATGQSSSYNEQFF	TGTGCCACCGGACAGTCCAGCTCCTACAATGAGCAGTTCTTC
TRBV3-1/TRBV3-2	TRBJ2-3	TRBD2	.	17	CASSSAGLAGSTDTQYF	TGTGCCAGCAGCTCAGCGGGACTAGCGGGGAGCACAGATACGCAGTATTTT
TRBV7-7	TRBJ2-7	.	.	15	CASSLGRQEVYEQYF	TGTGCTAGCAGCTTAGGGCGTCAGGAGGTCTACGAGCAGTACTTC
TRBV7-2	TRBJ1-2	TRBD1	.	14	CASSFGQGAHGYTF	TGTGCCAGCAGCTTCGGACAGGGGGCGCACGGCTACACCTTC
TRBV19	TRBJ2-7	.	.	14	CASSIGAGSYEQYF	TGTGCCAGTAGTATAGGCGCGGGCAGCTACGAGCAGTACTTC
TRBV2	TRBJ1-2	.	.	12	CASSQFSYGYTF	TGTGCCAGCAGTCAATTCAGCTATGGCTACACCTTC
TRBV2	TRBJ2-7	.	.	14	CASRATGTLGGQYF	TGTGCCAGCAGGGCTACAGGGACCCTAGGCGGGCAGTACTTC
TRBV6-2/TRBV6-3	TRBJ1-2	.	.	12	CASSLGAGGYTF	TGTGCCAGCAGTTTAGGGGCCGGGGGCTACACCTTC
TRBV6-5	TRBJ1-5	TRBD1	.	14	CASRGQGRSQPQHF	TGTGCCAGCAGAGGACAGGGTAGGTCTCAGCCCCAGCATTTT
TRBV6-5	TRBJ2-1	TRBD1	.	16	CASSYPGTGLNNEQFF	TGTGCCAGCAGTTATCCCGGGACAGGGCTCAACAATGAGCAGTTCTTC
TRBV27	TRBJ2-7	.	.	14	CASTGAGKSYEQYF	TGTGCCAGCACCGGGGCGGGAAAGTCCTACGAGCAGTACTTC
TRBV4-1	TRBJ2-5	.	.	15	CASSETPGGKETQYF	TGCGCCAGCAGCGAAACCCCCGGTGGTAAAGAGACCCAGTACTTC
TRBV5-1	TRBJ2-7	TRBD1	.	14	CASRPTGGTYEQYF	TGCGCCAGCAGACCCACAGGGGGCACCTACGAGCAGTACTTC
TRBV4-1	TRBJ2-7	.	.	14	CASSRINREYEQYF	TGCGCCAGCAGCCGAATTAACAGGGAGTACGAGCAGTACTTC
TRBV30	TRBJ2-2	TRBD2	.	16	CASFLAGGQVTGELFF	TGTGCCTCCTTCCTAGCGGGGGGGCAGGTCACCGGGGAGCTGTTTTTT
TRBV20-1	TRBJ2-1	.	.	11	CSAYGAGKQFF	TGCAGTGCTTATGGGGCGGGGAAGCAGTTCTTC
TRBV27	TRBJ2-3	TRBD2	.	15	CASSLRREFADTQYF	TGTGCCAGCAGTTTAAGGCGGGAGTTTGCAGATACGCAGTATTTT
TRBV5-5	TRBJ2-3	.	.	14	CASSLPVSTDTQYF	TGTGCCAGCAGCTTACCAGTTAGCACAGATACGCAGTATTTT
TRBV2	TRBJ2-3	TRBD1	once	13	CASMGTGTDTQYF	TGTGCCAGCATGGGGACAGGCACAGATACGCAGTATTTT
TRBV6-6	TRBJ2-7	.	.	12	CASSYIGYEQYF	TGTGCCAGCAGTTACATCGGCTACGAGCAGTACTTC